Below are 11 T cell receptor beta chains sequenced from a single sample in a study of OX40 agonist ivuxolimab in advanced cancers. TCRdb keeps only in-frame clones here, not all; method: immunoSEQ multiplex PCR. The table shows roughly 27,000 clones, with approximately 83% occurring only once. The material was CD4+ or CD8+ T cells sorted from blood, obtained in a trial of the OX40 agonist ivuxolimab. The receptor source for this set is an adult with an advanced solid tumor such as melanoma, head and neck, liver or kidney cancer.

V gene TRBV4-1 combines with J gene TRBJ2-7; D not certain. With 1 base removed from V and 3 bases from J, the gap between germline ends came to 10 bases. This CDR3 has 14 residues. Germline V gives CDR1 MGHRA, CDR2 YSYEKL. The CDR3 sequence is CASSQGLANYEQYF. The DNA of the CDR3 is TGCGCCAGCAGCCAAGGTCTCGCTAACTACGAGCAGTACTTC.

This rearrangement joins TRBV28 to TRBJ1-2; D is perhaps TRBD1 (5 bases). The V gene's germline CDR1 is MDHEN and CDR2 SYDVKM. The CDR3 extends over 15 amino acids. Trimming shortened V by 4 bases and J by 0 bases, and 12 bases separated the two germline ends. The CDR3 nucleotides are TGTGCCAGCAGTTCCCGACAGTTCTCTAACTATGGCTACACCTTC. It is translated as CASSSRQFSNYGYTF.

The V and J genes are TRBV27 and TRBJ1-2; D not certain. Deletions cut 5 bases from V and 4 bases from J, with 8 bases between. Germline values: CDR1 MNHEY, CDR2 SMNVEV (reference sequence). CDR3 length equals 12 residues. The CDR3: CASSPGSYGYTF. The CDR3 DNA reads as TGTGCCAGCAGTCCCGGAAGCTATGGCTACACCTTC.

This chain links TRBV4-2 with TRBJ1-5, with D uncertain. The CDR3 contains 15 residues. Germline CDR1 and CDR2: LGHNA and YNFKEQ. Trimming took off 4 bases at V and 1 base at J, with 11 bases between the two ends. CDR3 in DNA: TGTGCCAGCAGCCCGAACAGAGGAAGCAATCAGCCCCAGCATTTT. Translation gives CASSPNRGSNQPQHF.

This clone was found once. The rearrangement uses TRBV4-1 and TRBJ2-5; D remains ambiguous. The J call may be mistaken, given a closer DNA end match to TRBJ2-7. Germline CDR1 is MGHRA and CDR2 is YSYEKL. The CDR3 runs 15 residues. The CDR3 DNA reads as TGCGCCAGCAGCCAAGAGGCGACGGTAACGTACGAGCAGTACTTC. Translated: CASSQEATVTYEQYF.

The V and J genes are TRBV7-9 and TRBJ2-1; a weak D match, TRBD2 (5 bases). The CDR3 has 12 amino acids. Trimming cost V 7 bases and J 6 bases, with 10 bases left between them. The germline gives CDR1 SEHNR, CDR2 FQNEAQ (reference sequence). DNA for the CDR3: TGTGCCAGCATTGGGAGCTCCAATGAGCAGTTCTTC. This encodes CASIGSSNEQFF.

The chain uses TRBV28 and TRBJ1-5; a weak D match, TRBD1 (6 bases). The CDR3 runs to 16 residues. Germline CDR1 and CDR2: MDHEN and SYDVKM. With 6 bases removed from V and 6 bases from J, the gap between germline ends came to 21 bases. The CDR3 reads CASSVARVVGGQPQHF. The CDR3 nucleotides are TGTGCCAGCAGCGTTGCCAGGGTGGTAGGGGGTCAGCCCCAGCATTTT. The full variable domain, its missing parts supplied by reference TRBV28 and TRBJ1-5, is DVKVTQSSRYLVKRTGEKVFLECVQDMDHENMFWYRQDPGLGLRLIYFSYDVKMKEKGDIPEGYSVSREKKERFSLILESASTNQTSMYLCASSVARVVGGQPQHFGDGTRLSIL.

The chain joins TRBV28 to TRBJ2-7, with unresolved D. The V gene lost 3 bases and the J gene lost 2 bases, with 17 bases spanning the gap. The length of the CDR3 is 16 residues. Germline CDR1 and CDR2: MDHEN and SYDVKM. The CDR3 region has the DNA TGTGCCAGCAGTTTCCTTCGTGTCGGATTACCCTACGAGCAGTACTTC. Encoded protein: CASSFLRVGLPYEQYF.

This sequence joins TRBV6-1 and TRBJ1-2; maybe TRBD1 (5 bases). Germline V CDR1 and CDR2: MNHNS, SASEGT. The CDR3 loop spans 10 amino acids. V lost 2 bases, J lost 11 bases, and 6 bases lay in between. CDR3 sequence reads: CASSEQGYTF. For the CDR3, the DNA is TGTGCCAGCAGTGAACAGGGTTACACCTTC.

V gene TRBV4-2 combines with J gene TRBJ1-4; D remains unclear. The CDR3 is 16 residues long. Germline-derived CDR1 and CDR2 are LGHNA and YNFKEQ. V was trimmed by 0 bases and J by 8 bases, leaving 16 bases between them. CDR3 region: CASSQEKGSAGEKLFF. DNA for the CDR3: TGTGCCAGCAGCCAAGAAAAAGGGTCGGCGGGGGAAAAACTGTTTTTT.

The rearrangement joins TRBV27 to TRBJ2-1; 9 bases line up with TRBD1. The CDR3 sequence is 18 residues long. V lost 5 bases and J lost 4; bases outside the gene matches: 15. Germline V gene data show CDR1 as MNHEY and CDR2 as SMNVEV (reference sequence). The CDR3 loop reads CASSLKDPTGGPYNEQFF. The CDR3 region has the DNA TGTGCCAGCAGTCTCAAGGACCCGACAGGGGGACCTTACAATGAGCAGTTCTTC.